The 18 T cell receptor beta chains reported below all come from one sample, sequenced in a study of blood T cells in healthy people across ages. Together with a sample-barcoded 5' primer, a J-beta primer mix was included in a second PCR lasting about 6 to 11 cycles. TCRdb redid the calling of the 5' RACE reads with MiXCR, one entry per CDR3 protein. The sample lists some 850,000 distinct CDR3 sequences; 20% to 30% were seen once. The same specimen was also included in a second study, on T cells of mothers and their children.

What was sequenced was blood. These receptors were obtained from a boy between 10 and 17 years old in good health.

This clonotype was observed a handful of times. The chain employs TRBV7-3 and TRBJ1-5; a possible D gene is TRBD1 (5 bases). This CDR3 has 16 residues. CDR1 is SGHTA and CDR2 is FQGTGA in the germline V gene. Deletions cut 4 bases from V and 2 bases from J, with 15 bases between. The CDR3 nucleotides read TGTGCCAGCAGCTCAGGGACCCTGGGGGGCAATCAGCCCCAGCATTTT. As protein: CASSSGTLGGNQPQHF.

This clonotype was seen only once. The chain employs TRBV6-1 and TRBJ1-6; possible D gene TRBD1, 6 bases. Deletions cut 2 bases from V and 7 bases from J, with 9 bases between. The germline V gene has CDR1 MNHNS and CDR2 SASEGT. The CDR3 is made up of 14 amino acids. The DNA of the CDR3 is TGTGCCAGCAGTGAACAGGGGACGAATTCACCCCTCCACTTT. Translated, it gives CASSEQGTNSPLHF.

The sample holds many counts of this clonotype. The gene calls are TRBV2 and TRBJ1-1; D is unresolved. This CDR3 region has 14 residues. The germline V gene has CDR1 SNHLY and CDR2 FYNNEI. V was cut by 7 bases and J by 4 bases, with 16 bases left in between. CDR3 bases: TGTGCCAGCATTAAAGATACCACGGGCACTGAAGCTTTCTTT. Translated: CASIKDTTGTEAFF.

CDR3 nucleotides: TGCAGTGCTAGAGACCTACGCAGGGGCACCGGGGAGCTGTTTTTT. The encoded protein is CSARDLRRGTGELFF. V gene TRBV20-1 combines with J gene TRBJ2-2; D is perhaps TRBD1 (6 bases). Trimming cost V 0 bases and J 4 bases, with 12 bases left between them. Per the germline V gene, CDR1 is DFQATT and CDR2 is SNEGSKA (reference sequence). This CDR3 has 15 amino acids.

V and J are TRBV6-5 and TRBJ2-2; the D gene is possibly TRBD1 (5 bases). CDR1 and CDR2 from the germline V gene are MNHEY and SVGAGI. V shed 2 bases and J shed 0 bases, with 13 bases lying between them. The length of the CDR3 is 17 residues. The CDR3 spells CASSYTAGHANTGELFF. The CDR3 nucleotides read TGTGCCAGCAGTTACACCGCAGGGCATGCGAACACCGGGGAGCTGTTTTTT.

The rearrangement links TRBV5-5 to TRBJ2-7; tentatively, D is TRBD2 (6 bases). V was clipped by 3 bases and J by 3 bases, with 13 bases between them. This CDR3 region has 14 residues. Germline CDR1 is SGHKS and CDR2 is YYEKEE (reference sequence). The CDR3 DNA reads TGTGCCAGCAGCTCTCCGGGAGTACTCTACGAGCAGTACTTC. Encoded protein: CASSSPGVLYEQYF.

The V gene is TRBV7-9, the J gene TRBJ2-1; no definite D call. From germline, CDR1 is SEHNR and CDR2 FQNEAQ (reference sequence). Trimming pared 0 bases from V and 12 bases from J, leaving 12 bases between. The CDR3 loop spans 13 amino acids. Here the CDR3 reads CASSLALRIGQFF. Here the CDR3 DNA reads TGTGCCAGCAGCTTAGCGCTCCGGATTGGGCAGTTCTTC. Filled out from reference TRBV7-9 and TRBJ2-1, the complete variable domain reads DTGVSQNPRHKITKRGQNVTFRCDPISEHNRLYWYRQTLGQGPEFLTYFQNEAQLEKSRLLSDRFSAERPKGSFSTLEIQRTEQGDSAMYLCASSLALRIGQFFGPGTRLTVL.

Written as DNA, the CDR3 is TGCAGTGCTAGTGACCGACAGGGGTCCTCGCTTAGCACAGATACGCAGTATTTT. Protein sequence: CSASDRQGSSLSTDTQYF. V usage is TRBV20-1 and J usage is TRBJ2-3; 8 bases match TRBD1. Germline CDR1 is DFQATT and CDR2 is SNEGSKA (reference sequence). Trimming at V came to 3 bases and at J to 0 bases, leaving 14 bases not matched to a gene. The CDR3 has 18 residues.

This clonotype was counted a few times. The rearrangement uses TRBV28 and TRBJ2-4; D perhaps matches TRBD1 (6 bases). The V end was cut by 5 bases, the J end by 0 bases, with 26 bases between. This CDR3 has 20 amino acids. Germline V gene sequence: CDR1 MDHEN, CDR2 SYDVKM. As DNA, the CDR3 is TGTGCCAGCAGTCATAACAGGGCCTTAAGGGGTCCAAAAGCCAAAAACATTCAGTACTTC. Translating it yields CASSHNRALRGPKAKNIQYF. Full variable domain (outside the CDR3, taken from reference TRBV28 and TRBJ2-4): DVKVTQSSRYLVKRTGEKVFLECVQDMDHENMFWYRQDPGLGLRLIYFSYDVKMKEKGDIPEGYSVSREKKERFSLILESASTNQTSMYLCASSHNRALRGPKAKNIQYFGAGTRLSVL.

The count of this clonotype is one. The rearrangement uses TRBV20-1 and TRBJ1-4, with 9 bases fitting TRBD1. V shed 6 bases, J shed 8 bases, and the junction held 10 bases outside the gene matches. Germline CDR1 reads DFQATT; CDR2 reads SNEGSKA (reference sequence). This CDR3 is built from 14 residues. CDR3 amino acids: CSAVPGTGREKLFF. The CDR3 bases are TGCAGTGCGGTTCCCGGGACAGGGAGGGAAAAACTGTTTTTT.

The V and J genes are TRBV29-1 and TRBJ2-2; 7 nucleotides match TRBD2. Trimming cost V 1 base and J 7 bases; bases outside gene matches: 3. This CDR3 is 13 amino acids long. CDR1 and CDR2 from the germline V gene are SQVTM and ANQGSEA. The CDR3 sequence is CSVEVRGFGELFF. The CDR3 region has the DNA TGCAGCGTTGAAGTGCGGGGGTTCGGGGAGCTGTTTTTT.

V usage is TRBV12-3 or TRBV12-4 and J usage is TRBJ2-2, with a weak D call TRBD2 (6 bases). V lost 6 bases to trimming and J lost 4 bases, with 15 bases between them. This CDR3 spans 15 amino acids. In nucleotides, the CDR3 is TGTGCCAGCAGCCCGCGGCTAGCGAGCACCGGGGAGCTGTTTTTT. Protein: CASSPRLASTGELFF.

This clonotype was seen a single time. The chain combines TRBV11-2 with TRBJ1-2, with no clear D. Germline V CDR1 and CDR2: SGHAT, FQNNGV. The CDR3 is 11 amino acids. Trimming took off 5 bases at V and 8 bases at J, with 9 bases between the two ends. The CDR3 nucleotides read TGTGCCAGCAGCCCGACCCAAGGCTACACCTTC. It yields the protein CASSPTQGYTF.

This sequence joins TRBV19 and TRBJ1-1; the D is unclear. The CDR3 is 13 amino acids. The V end lost 0 bases, the J end lost 3 bases, and 5 bases lay between the germline ends. Germline CDR1 is LNHDA and CDR2 is SQIVND (reference sequence). DNA for the CDR3: TGTGCCAGTAGTATAGACCGGGACACTGAAGCTTTCTTT. Amino acids: CASSIDRDTEAFF.

This clonotype was observed a handful of times. V gene TRBV3-1 combines with J gene TRBJ2-7, with no clear D. The CDR3 has 15 amino acids. Deletions cut 1 base from V and 1 base from J, with 11 bases between. Germline loops: CDR1 LGHDT, CDR2 YNNKEL (reference sequence). The CDR3 spells CASSQGLPISYEQYF. Written as DNA, the CDR3 is TGTGCCAGCAGCCAAGGACTCCCAATATCCTACGAGCAGTACTTC.

This clonotype has a handful of counts. CDR3 in DNA: TGTGCCAGCAGTATACAACAGGGTTGGCAAGAGACCCAGTACTTC. It translates to CASSIQQGWQETQYF. V gene TRBV12-3 or TRBV12-4 combines with J gene TRBJ2-5; perhaps TRBD1 as D (6 bases). The CDR3 has 15 amino acids. V shed 5 bases and J shed 2 bases, with 15 bases lying between them.

This clonotype was seen a few times. The CDR3 coding sequence is TGTGCCAGCAGTCCGGATCCCCGATGGCCCACAGATACGCAGTATTTT. Amino acids: CASSPDPRWPTDTQYF. V is TRBV5-4 and J is TRBJ2-3, with unresolved D. The germline V gene encodes CDR1 SGHNT and CDR2 YYREEE (reference sequence). Trimming pared 5 bases from V and 2 bases from J, leaving 18 bases between. The CDR3 runs 16 residues.

Comments on this clonotype: An end of the junction does not agree with germline; a read error may underlie this. The V gene is TRBV28, the J gene TRBJ1-2; D unclear. The CDR3 has 11 residues. CDR1 is MDHEN and CDR2 is SYDVKM in the germline V gene. This CDR3 reads CASSLYSAMVF. CDR3 coding DNA: TGTGCCAGCAGTTTATATTCCGCAATGGTCTTC.